A selection of T cell receptor beta chains follows, all from one sample in a study of OX40 agonist ivuxolimab in advanced cancers. The assay was immunoSEQ multiplex PCR, and TCRdb's table has in-frame clones only and misses some. The table lists 90,000 to 100,000 clones, approximately 90% of them singletons. The sequencing here drew on CD4+ or CD8+ T cells sorted from blood, taken in a trial of the OX40 agonist ivuxolimab. The receptors shown here come from an adult with an advanced solid tumor such as melanoma, head and neck, liver or kidney cancer. Each CDR3 is given with its conserved first and last residue. D genes are given only for firm matches. Where a row states a size, it is once, few, many or the class of an expanded clone; other rows omit it.

d_call: .
j_call: TRBJ2-7
v_call: TRBV5-1
clone_size: .
cdr3_nt: TGCGCCAGCAGCTTGGTAACTCGGGGGGCTGGGGAGCAGTACTTC
cdr3_aa: CASSLVTRGAGEQYF

d_call: .
j_call: TRBJ2-7
v_call: TRBV7-2
clone_size: .
cdr3_nt: TGTGCCAGCAGCTTATTCGAGGGGAACGAGCAGTACTTC
cdr3_aa: CASSLFEGNEQYF

d_call: .
j_call: TRBJ2-3
v_call: TRBV28
clone_size: .
cdr3_nt: TGTGCCAGCAGCCCGATGGGACCCGGTGTAGAGGATACGCAGTATTTT
cdr3_aa: CASSPMGPGVEDTQYF

d_call: TRBD1
j_call: TRBJ1-2
v_call: TRBV10-3
clone_size: .
cdr3_nt: TGTGCCATCAGTGAGTCCTGGGGAAGGGGACGACAGGGACCTTGGGTTGGCTACACCTTC
cdr3_aa: CAISESWGRGRQGPWVGYTF

d_call: .
j_call: TRBJ1-6
v_call: TRBV30
clone_size: .
cdr3_nt: TGTGCCTGGAATAGAAACCACAGGGAATCACCCCTCCACTTT
cdr3_aa: CAWNRNHRESPLHF

d_call: .
j_call: TRBJ2-2
v_call: TRBV5-6
clone_size: .
cdr3_nt: TGTGCCAGCAGCTCCCCAACGAGGGGCGGGGAGCTGTTTTTT
cdr3_aa: CASSSPTRGGELFF

d_call: .
j_call: TRBJ1-2
v_call: TRBV28
clone_size: .
cdr3_nt: TGTGCCAGCAGTTTGTCCAGGGGCGGCTACACCTTC
cdr3_aa: CASSLSRGGYTF

d_call: .
j_call: TRBJ2-1
v_call: TRBV7-2
clone_size: .
cdr3_nt: TGTGCCAGCAGCTTAGGGGGCCTTCCCAAGCAGTTCTTC
cdr3_aa: CASSLGGLPKQFF

d_call: .
j_call: TRBJ1-5
v_call: TRBV5-4
clone_size: .
cdr3_nt: TGTGCCAGCAGCTTGGACAATCAGCCCCAGCATTTT
cdr3_aa: CASSLDNQPQHF

d_call: .
j_call: TRBJ1-3
v_call: TRBV7-2
clone_size: once
cdr3_nt: TGTGCCAGCAGCTTAACGAGAGGCATCTCTGGAAACACCATATATTTT
cdr3_aa: CASSLTRGISGNTIYF

d_call: TRBD1
j_call: TRBJ1-1
v_call: TRBV28
clone_size: .
cdr3_nt: TGTGCCAGCAGTCTAGACTATCCCCTGAGGACAGGGGAAGCTTTCTTT
cdr3_aa: CASSLDYPLRTGEAFF

d_call: .
j_call: TRBJ2-5
v_call: TRBV21-1
clone_size: .
cdr3_nt: TGTGCCAGCAGCAAAGAAACAAGGGAGCGACGGAGAAAAGAGACCCAGTACTTC
cdr3_aa: CASSKETRERRRKETQYF

d_call: .
j_call: TRBJ1-6
v_call: TRBV30
clone_size: .
cdr3_nt: TGTGCCTGGGGACCCTCGAGCTCCTATAATTCACCCCTCCACTTT
cdr3_aa: CAWGPSSSYNSPLHF

d_call: .
j_call: TRBJ2-5
v_call: TRBV28
clone_size: .
cdr3_nt: TGTGCCAGCAGCCCCCCCAGGGGGGGGAGCCACCAAGAGACCCAGTACTTC
cdr3_aa: CASSPPRGGSHQETQYF

d_call: .
j_call: TRBJ1-1
v_call: TRBV28
clone_size: .
cdr3_nt: TGTGCCAGCTGGGAACCCCTGAACACTGAAGCTTTCTTT
cdr3_aa: CASWEPLNTEAFF

d_call: .
j_call: TRBJ1-2
v_call: TRBV29-1
clone_size: .
cdr3_nt: TGCAGCGTTGTTGTCGGGGACTATGGCTACACCTTC
cdr3_aa: CSVVVGDYGYTF

d_call: .
j_call: TRBJ1-6
v_call: TRBV5-4
clone_size: .
cdr3_nt: TGTGCCAGCACCCTTGAGGGGCAGTTTAATTCACCCCTCCACTTT
cdr3_aa: CASTLEGQFNSPLHF

d_call: .
j_call: TRBJ2-5
v_call: TRBV7-2
clone_size: .
cdr3_nt: TGTGCCAGCAGCTCCCCCACCCAGGGCCAGGAGACCCAGTACTTC
cdr3_aa: CASSSPTQGQETQYF

d_call: .
j_call: TRBJ2-1
v_call: TRBV28
clone_size: once
cdr3_nt: TGTGCCAGCCCTCCCCCCGGCCCCACAGGATCCTTTTACAATGAGCAGTTCTTC
cdr3_aa: CASPPPGPTGSFYNEQFF

d_call: .
j_call: TRBJ1-5
v_call: TRBV6-5
clone_size: .
cdr3_nt: TGTGCCAGCAGTTACTCCCAGGGAGGCAATCAGCCCCAGCATTTT
cdr3_aa: CASSYSQGGNQPQHF

d_call: .
j_call: TRBJ2-7
v_call: TRBV10-3
clone_size: .
cdr3_nt: TGTGCCATCAGAAGGGCCGGCTACGAGCAGTACTTC
cdr3_aa: CAIRRAGYEQYF

d_call: TRBD1
j_call: TRBJ1-1
v_call: TRBV15
clone_size: .
cdr3_nt: TGTGCCACCAGCCCGGATCAGGGGGCTCTGGGCACTGAAGCTTTCTTT
cdr3_aa: CATSPDQGALGTEAFF

d_call: TRBD1
j_call: TRBJ1-6
v_call: TRBV5-1
clone_size: .
cdr3_nt: TGCGCCAGCAGCCGAGGACAGGGCAATTCACCCCTCCACTTT
cdr3_aa: CASSRGQGNSPLHF

d_call: TRBD1
j_call: TRBJ2-1
v_call: TRBV7-2
clone_size: .
cdr3_nt: TGTGCCAGCAGCTTAGTTTCGGCTCAGGGGGCCTACAATGAGCAGTTCTTC
cdr3_aa: CASSLVSAQGAYNEQFF

d_call: .
j_call: TRBJ2-2
v_call: TRBV7-2
clone_size: .
cdr3_nt: TGTGCCAGCAGGGGCACAGGGACTACGAACACCGGGGAGCTGTTTTTT
cdr3_aa: CASRGTGTTNTGELFF

d_call: TRBD1
j_call: TRBJ2-5
v_call: TRBV10-3
clone_size: .
cdr3_nt: TGTGCCATCAGTGAGGACAACAGGGGGGAGGAGACCCAGTACTTC
cdr3_aa: CAISEDNRGEETQYF

d_call: .
j_call: TRBJ2-1
v_call: TRBV5-1
clone_size: .
cdr3_nt: TGCGCCAGCGGGCCTCGGGGGGCGTACAATGAGCAGTTCTTC
cdr3_aa: CASGPRGAYNEQFF

d_call: TRBD2
j_call: TRBJ2-1
v_call: TRBV5-1
clone_size: .
cdr3_nt: TGCGCCAGCAGTTTAAGCGGGGAGTCTTACAATGAGCAGTTCTTC
cdr3_aa: CASSLSGESYNEQFF

d_call: .
j_call: TRBJ2-1
v_call: TRBV7-3
clone_size: .
cdr3_nt: TGTGCCAGCAGCAAACTCACGTCTGTAGGTGGGGAGCAGTTCTTC
cdr3_aa: CASSKLTSVGGEQFF

d_call: TRBD2
j_call: TRBJ2-7
v_call: TRBV5-6
clone_size: .
cdr3_nt: TGTGCCAGCAGCACAAGCGGGGGGGCCTACGAGCAGTACTTC
cdr3_aa: CASSTSGGAYEQYF

d_call: TRBD1
j_call: TRBJ1-4
v_call: TRBV5-4
clone_size: .
cdr3_nt: TGTGCCAGCAGCTTGGGGGACAGGGGTGAAAAACTGTTTTTT
cdr3_aa: CASSLGDRGEKLFF

d_call: .
j_call: TRBJ1-3
v_call: TRBV6-5
clone_size: .
cdr3_nt: TGTGCCAGCAGTTCCGGGACGACCCCTGGAAACACCATATATTTT
cdr3_aa: CASSSGTTPGNTIYF

d_call: TRBD2
j_call: TRBJ2-4
v_call: TRBV4-1
clone_size: once
cdr3_nt: TGCGCCAGCAGCACCCGACTAGCGGGGGGCCTGGGGGACATTCAGTACTTC
cdr3_aa: CASSTRLAGGLGDIQYF

d_call: .
j_call: TRBJ2-2
v_call: TRBV5-1
clone_size: .
cdr3_nt: TGCGCCAGCAGAAGGCAGGGGAGTAACACCGGGGAGCTGTTTTTT
cdr3_aa: CASRRQGSNTGELFF

d_call: TRBD1
j_call: TRBJ1-3
v_call: TRBV18
clone_size: .
cdr3_nt: TGTGCCAGCTCGCCGGACAGGGGGCTTGGAAACACCATATATTTT
cdr3_aa: CASSPDRGLGNTIYF

d_call: .
j_call: TRBJ1-6
v_call: TRBV28
clone_size: few
cdr3_nt: TGTGCCAGCAGTTCCGGGACGGGATCAATCACCCTCCACTTT
cdr3_aa: CASSSGTGSITLHF

d_call: .
j_call: TRBJ2-1
v_call: TRBV7-9
clone_size: .
cdr3_nt: TGTGCCAGCAGCTTGGATGAGCAGTTCTTC
cdr3_aa: CASSLDEQFF

d_call: .
j_call: TRBJ1-5
v_call: TRBV30
clone_size: once
cdr3_nt: TGTGCCTGGAACCTCGACAGTATGTATCAGCCCCAGCATTTT
cdr3_aa: CAWNLDSMYQPQHF

d_call: .
j_call: TRBJ1-2
v_call: TRBV28
clone_size: .
cdr3_nt: TGTGCCAGCAGTCGATCCTCAAGGAACTATGGCTACACCTTC
cdr3_aa: CASSRSSRNYGYTF

d_call: TRBD2
j_call: TRBJ2-1
v_call: TRBV4-1
clone_size: .
cdr3_nt: TGCGCCAGCAGCCAGATGGGACTAGCGGGGGCCAAGTACAATGAGCAGTTCTTC
cdr3_aa: CASSQMGLAGAKYNEQFF

d_call: .
j_call: TRBJ1-4
v_call: TRBV19
clone_size: .
cdr3_nt: TGTGCCAGTAGTATACGAGACAGATTTGAAAAACTGTTTTTT
cdr3_aa: CASSIRDRFEKLFF

d_call: TRBD2
j_call: TRBJ2-1
v_call: TRBV5-1
clone_size: .
cdr3_nt: TGCGCCAGCAGCGTACATAGCGGGGCCGGGAGTGCTGAGCAGTTCTTC
cdr3_aa: CASSVHSGAGSAEQFF

d_call: .
j_call: TRBJ2-5
v_call: TRBV4-2
clone_size: .
cdr3_nt: TGTGCCAGCAGCCAGCCCGGGACTGTTCTTGCAGAGACCCAGTACTTC
cdr3_aa: CASSQPGTVLAETQYF

d_call: .
j_call: TRBJ1-3
v_call: TRBV11-2
clone_size: .
cdr3_nt: TGTGCCAGCAGCCTAACACGGATGTCTGGAAACACCATATATTTT
cdr3_aa: CASSLTRMSGNTIYF

d_call: .
j_call: TRBJ1-3
v_call: TRBV18
clone_size: .
cdr3_nt: TGTGCCAGCTCACCTGATAACTCTGGAAACACCATATATTTT
cdr3_aa: CASSPDNSGNTIYF

d_call: .
j_call: TRBJ1-1
v_call: TRBV28
clone_size: .
cdr3_nt: TGTGCCAGCAGACCTGCCGGGGCATCCCCGGGCTACACTGAAGCTTTCTTT
cdr3_aa: CASRPAGASPGYTEAFF

d_call: TRBD1
j_call: TRBJ1-1
v_call: TRBV9
clone_size: .
cdr3_nt: TGTGCCAGCAGCGCCCAGGGACAGGGAAGGACTGAAGCTTTCTTT
cdr3_aa: CASSAQGQGRTEAFF

d_call: .
j_call: TRBJ2-3
v_call: TRBV28
clone_size: .
cdr3_nt: TGTGCCAGCACACCGGGACTCTCCCACACAGATACGCAGTATTTT
cdr3_aa: CASTPGLSHTDTQYF

d_call: .
j_call: TRBJ1-1
v_call: TRBV6-1
clone_size: .
cdr3_nt: TGTGCCAGCAGTGAGAGAGGGAGGATGAACACTGAAGCTTTCTTT
cdr3_aa: CASSERGRMNTEAFF

d_call: .
j_call: TRBJ1-1
v_call: TRBV11-2
clone_size: .
cdr3_nt: TGTGCCAGCAGCTTATTCCGGTACACTGAAGCTTTCTTT
cdr3_aa: CASSLFRYTEAFF

d_call: .
j_call: TRBJ1-1
v_call: TRBV19
clone_size: .
cdr3_nt: TGTGCCAGTAGTATAGAGCAGGGCGTAGCTTTCTTT
cdr3_aa: CASSIEQGVAFF

d_call: TRBD1
j_call: TRBJ1-4
v_call: TRBV7-9
clone_size: .
cdr3_nt: TGTGCCAGCAGCCGACAGGGGAGTAGTGAAAAACTGTTTTTT
cdr3_aa: CASSRQGSSEKLFF

d_call: TRBD2
j_call: TRBJ2-7
v_call: TRBV10-3
clone_size: once
cdr3_nt: TGTGCCATCAATCGAGCGGGAAGCTCCTACGAGCAGTACTTC
cdr3_aa: CAINRAGSSYEQYF

d_call: TRBD2
j_call: TRBJ2-1
v_call: TRBV2
clone_size: .
cdr3_nt: TGTGCCAGCAGTGTACTAGCGGGGGGCTACAATGAGCAGTTCTTC
cdr3_aa: CASSVLAGGYNEQFF

d_call: .
j_call: TRBJ2-7
v_call: TRBV28
clone_size: .
cdr3_nt: TGTGCCAGTAATACGGGGGCTTCCTACGAGCAGTACTTC
cdr3_aa: CASNTGASYEQYF

d_call: TRBD1
j_call: TRBJ2-2
v_call: TRBV5-1
clone_size: .
cdr3_nt: TGCGCCAGCAGCCCGAGGACAGGTGACACCGGGGAGCTGTTTTTT
cdr3_aa: CASSPRTGDTGELFF

d_call: .
j_call: TRBJ1-2
v_call: TRBV28
clone_size: .
cdr3_nt: TGTGCCAGCAGTTCCGGCCGAATTTTGGGTTATGGCTACACCTTC
cdr3_aa: CASSSGRILGYGYTF

d_call: .
j_call: TRBJ2-1
v_call: TRBV7-2
clone_size: .
cdr3_nt: TGTGCCAGCAGCTTAGGGCTTAGAGGTTTCGATGAGCAGTTCTTC
cdr3_aa: CASSLGLRGFDEQFF

d_call: .
j_call: TRBJ1-2
v_call: TRBV7-3
clone_size: .
cdr3_nt: TGTGCCAGCTCCCCGGGGGGATACAGGGAGCACTATGGCTACACCTTC
cdr3_aa: CASSPGGYREHYGYTF